This T cell receptor (beta chain) was recorded in a study of blood T cell repertoires in COVID-19. The overall study: Sites across the United States, Italy and Spain contributed samples from acute and convalescent COVID-19. Sample material is recorded as cDNA or gDNA derived from T cells, B-cell-depleted T cells, or PBMCs.

Original methodology: By means of reference gene primer amplification, nucleated cell counts were estimated. Data came from immunoSEQ multiplex PCR; TCRdb stores just in-frame clones and leaves some out. V and J calls and clone size are as listed in that table; D and trimming were resolved from the DNA. The sample has over 110,000 clones; approximately 88% are singletons. The CDR3 covers 13 residues. Trimming cost V 0 bases and J 5 bases, with 6 bases left between them. Germline V CDR1 and CDR2: SEHNR, FQNEAQ (reference sequence). The chain has TRBV7-9 and TRBJ2-3; D gene unclear. The sample comprised peripheral blood. This sequence originates from a human donor in a cohort sampled during active COVID-19. In DNA, the CDR3 is TGTGCCAGCAGCTTAGCCGTTTTAGATACGCAGTATTTT. Protein product: CASSLAVLDTQYF.